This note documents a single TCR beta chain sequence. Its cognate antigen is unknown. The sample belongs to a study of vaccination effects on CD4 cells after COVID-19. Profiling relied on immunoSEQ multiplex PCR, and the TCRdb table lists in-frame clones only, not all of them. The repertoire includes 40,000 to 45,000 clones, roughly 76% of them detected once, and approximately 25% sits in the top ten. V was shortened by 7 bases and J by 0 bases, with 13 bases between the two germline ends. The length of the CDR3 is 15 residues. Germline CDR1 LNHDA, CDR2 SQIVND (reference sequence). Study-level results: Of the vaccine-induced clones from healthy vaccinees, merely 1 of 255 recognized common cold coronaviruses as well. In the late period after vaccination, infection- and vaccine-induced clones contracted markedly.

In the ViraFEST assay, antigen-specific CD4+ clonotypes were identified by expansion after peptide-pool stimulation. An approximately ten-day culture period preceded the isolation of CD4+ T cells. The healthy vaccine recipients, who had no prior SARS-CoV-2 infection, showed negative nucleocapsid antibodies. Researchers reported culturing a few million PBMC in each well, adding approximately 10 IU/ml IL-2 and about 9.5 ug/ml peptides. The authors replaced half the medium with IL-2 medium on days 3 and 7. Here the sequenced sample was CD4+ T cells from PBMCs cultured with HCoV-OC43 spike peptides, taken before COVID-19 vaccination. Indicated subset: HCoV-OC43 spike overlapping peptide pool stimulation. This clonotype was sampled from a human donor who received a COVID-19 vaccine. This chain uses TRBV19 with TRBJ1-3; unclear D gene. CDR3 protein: CASTRYQASGNTIYF. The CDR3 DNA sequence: TGTGCCAGTACACGGTATCAAGCCTCTGGAAACACCATATATTTT.